These T cell receptor beta chains were read from a single sample in a study of regulatory T cells in long-lasting Graves disease. TCRdb re-derived calls from the multiplex PCR reads in MiXCR, one entry per CDR3 protein. The sample contains 450,000 to 500,000 distinct CDR3 sequences, about a sixth of which appear only once. In addition, the sample was reused for a study of T cells in Graves' hyperthyroidism and ophthalmopathy.

The material was peripheral blood mononuclear cells (PBMCs), obtained at new diagnosis, from a patient treated with antithyroid drugs. These receptor sequences come from a man aged 35 to 55 with Graves disease. Each CDR3 is given with its conserved first and last residue. A D gene is named only where the DNA matches it firmly.

v_call	d_call	cdr3_aa
TRBV7-9	-	CASTHIRDKYTEAFF
TRBV11-3	TRBD1	CASSSSTGTGTYEQYF
TRBV28	TRBD1	CASSFRQGDNQPQHF
TRBV18	-	CASSPPGPYNEQYF
TRBV6-1	-	CASSTRDGNQPQHF
TRBV4-1	-	CASSQESFRGAEEKLFF
TRBV2	-	CASSWTRGYTEAFF
TRBV15	-	CATSKGNTEAFF
TRBV7-9	-	CASSGVSDTQYF
TRBV20-1	TRBD2	CSPLGAGGIYNEQFF
TRBV2	-	CASRGNSNQPQHF
TRBV29-1	TRBD2	CSALGLAESYEQYF
TRBV10-2	-	CASSESRRRPYEQYF
TRBV6-8	-	CASRNPNQQLSYEQYF
TRBV30	-	CAWKRKDSGRNNEQFF
TRBV20-1	-	CSALAGGNYEQYF
TRBV5-1	-	CASSLFDRGEQYF
TRBV29-1	-	CGVGFKSKNIQYF
TRBV24-1	TRBD2	CATSDREGGANVLTF
TRBV12-3/TRBV12-4	-	CASSSSQGEQYF
TRBV11-3	TRBD2	CASSSFLAGVHNEQFF
TRBV28	TRBD1	CASSTGGKGYTF
TRBV9	-	CASNMGGLSTDTQYF
TRBV11-2	-	CASSFAITRTEAFF
TRBV6-1	TRBD2	CASTSPGEGNEQFF
TRBV28	-	CASSYPNRGSSYEQYF
TRBV3-1	-	CASSQEVYGYTF
TRBV7-9	-	CASSFSRGPIGEQYF
TRBV5-1	TRBD1	CASSPITGGSYEQYF
TRBV28	-	CASSPLGGELFF
TRBV4-1	-	CASSQDAEKWSAVRGEQYF
TRBV29-1	-	CSERRGGYGYTF
TRBV7-2	TRBD1	CASRLPGTGGAETQYF
TRBV5-6	-	CASSGVGTASSYEQYF
TRBV11-3	-	CASSTTSLHEQFF
TRBV20-1	TRBD2	CSAWASGRAEGYYEQYF
TRBV3-1	TRBD1	CASSQTTGGYEQFF
TRBV3-1	-	CASSQGSILEGLYTDTQYF
TRBV15	TRBD2	CATSRPAAGDYNEQFF
TRBV4-2	-	CASSQADSSSYNEQFF
TRBV18	TRBD1	CASSPIQGGPYEQYF
TRBV27	TRBD2	CASSVIAGYLHEQYF
TRBV28	TRBD2	CASSLGLAGANEQYF
TRBV24-1	-	CATSDARWSSTDTQYF
TRBV20-1	-	CSARRASASYEQYF
TRBV12-3/TRBV12-4	TRBD1	CASSLGQGAFNEQFF
TRBV5-1	TRBD2	CASSLLLAGGTGELFF
TRBV6-1	TRBD2	CASLTSGRAVYEQYF
TRBV3-1	TRBD1	CASSHIRGQGRADTQYF
TRBV5-1	TRBD2	CASSLGGSLYNEQFF
TRBV4-1	-	CASSQGGMMNTEAFF
TRBV29-1	-	CSAAESVYEQYF
TRBV18	-	CASSPDSLIYGYTF
TRBV20-1	TRBD2	CSARDLAGVGYNEQFF